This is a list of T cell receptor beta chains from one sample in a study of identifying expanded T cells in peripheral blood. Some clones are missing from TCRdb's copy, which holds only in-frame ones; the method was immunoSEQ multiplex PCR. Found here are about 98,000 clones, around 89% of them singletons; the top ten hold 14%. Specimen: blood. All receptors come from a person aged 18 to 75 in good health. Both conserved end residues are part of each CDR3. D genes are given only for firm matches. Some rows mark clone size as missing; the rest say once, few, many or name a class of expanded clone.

TGTGCCAGCAGTGAGGGTGCGCAGGGATTTTTCACTGAAGCTTTCTTT CASSEGAQGFFTEAFF NA TRBJ1-1 NA TRBV2
TGTGCCTCCAAGGGACTAGCGGGAGGGGGAGAGACCCAGTACTTC CASKGLAGGGETQYF few TRBJ2-5 TRBD2 TRBV10-3
TGTGCCAGCAGCCAAGATCGAGCATCCTACGAGCAGTACTTC CASSQDRASYEQYF NA TRBJ2-7 NA TRBV7-9
TGCGCCAGCAGCTTATCGGGCCAGGGAAAGGGTCAGCCCCAGCATTTT CASSLSGQGKGQPQHF NA TRBJ1-5 NA TRBV5-1
TGTGCCAGCAGCCCGGGACCTGGAAACACCATATATTTT CASSPGPGNTIYF NA TRBJ1-3 NA TRBV7-7
TGTGCCAGCAGTTTCGGCAGGGGAGAGACCCAGTACTTC CASSFGRGETQYF once TRBJ2-5 NA TRBV28
TGTGCCAGCAGCCCACTAGGGAGGCAGACAGATACGCAGTATTTT CASSPLGRQTDTQYF NA TRBJ2-3 NA TRBV9
TGTGCCAGCAGTTACTTACAGCTTCAGGAGCTGTTTTTT CASSYLQLQELFF NA TRBJ2-2 NA TRBV6-5
TGTGCCAGCAGCTTTAAACAGTATGGCTACACCTTC CASSFKQYGYTF NA TRBJ1-2 NA TRBV7-2
TGTGCCAGCAGGTTGGGATTGGGCACCGGGGAGCTGTTTTTT CASRLGLGTGELFF few TRBJ2-2 NA TRBV5-6
TGTGCCAGCAGCCCCACTAGGACCGTGGGGAAGCAGTATTTT CASSPTRTVGKQYF NA TRBJ2-3 NA TRBV6-6
TGCGCCAGCAGGAGGTTTCGACAGGGAGGCACTGAAGCTTTCTTT CASRRFRQGGTEAFF NA TRBJ1-1 TRBD1 TRBV5-1
TGTGCCAGCAGTTCTCCACACGGATTGAACACTGAAGCTTTCTTT CASSSPHGLNTEAFF few TRBJ1-1 NA TRBV6-1
TGTGCCAGCAGCTTAAAGAGCTACGAGCAGTACTTC CASSLKSYEQYF NA TRBJ2-7 NA TRBV7-8
TGCGCCAGCAGTAACGACGGGAACACTGAAGCTTTCTTT CASSNDGNTEAFF once TRBJ1-1 NA TRBV10-2
TGTGCCAGCAGCTTACAGGGCTCCTACGAGCAGTACTTC CASSLQGSYEQYF few TRBJ2-7 NA TRBV11-2
TGTGCCAGCAAAATGAGCACCGGGGAGCTGTTTTTT CASKMSTGELFF NA TRBJ2-2 NA TRBV25-1
TGTGCCAGTAGTTCGCGTCCTACAGGGATTAGCAATCAGCCCCAGCATTTT CASSSRPTGISNQPQHF NA TRBJ1-5 NA TRBV19
TGTGCCAGCAGTGAAGAGGGGCAGTCCAGGGGGACGTCCAATGAGCAGTTCTTC CASSEEGQSRGTSNEQFF NA TRBJ2-1 TRBD1 TRBV6-1
TGTGCCAGCAGCCCCACCGGGACAGGGGGCAGCTATGGCTACACCTTC CASSPTGTGGSYGYTF NA TRBJ1-2 TRBD1 TRBV7-3
TGCAGTGCCACTCTCGGGGGGGGAAAGTACTTC CSATLGGGKYF NA TRBJ2-7 TRBD2 TRBV20-1
TGTGCCAGCAGCGTAGGGGACCCCGGGGGAGGTAATGAAAAACTGTTTTTT CASSVGDPGGGNEKLFF NA TRBJ1-4 NA TRBV9
TGTGCCAGCAGTGCGCCCTCTGGGAGTGAAAAACTGTTTTTT CASSAPSGSEKLFF NA TRBJ1-4 NA TRBV2
TGTGCCAGCACCGGAGCGGGAGCCCCAGTATCCTACGAGCAGTACTTC CASTGAGAPVSYEQYF NA TRBJ2-7 TRBD2 TRBV28
TGTGCCAGCAGCTTATACGAGGGGAGATACGAGCAGTACTTC CASSLYEGRYEQYF NA TRBJ2-7 NA TRBV7-2
TGTGCCAGCAGCCGAGATACTCAGCGAAATGGCTACACCTTC CASSRDTQRNGYTF NA TRBJ1-2 NA TRBV7-2
TGTGCCAGCAGCCAAGGACAGGATCCCCAGTACTTC CASSQGQDPQYF once TRBJ2-5 NA TRBV14
TGTGCCAGCAGTCACCAGGGGGGTGGATACGAGCAGTACTTC CASSHQGGGYEQYF NA TRBJ2-7 NA TRBV28
TGTGCCAGCAGAGACAGGGGGCGCGGTGGCTACACCTTC CASRDRGRGGYTF NA TRBJ1-2 TRBD1 TRBV2
TGTGCCAGCAGTTACTCGACGGCAGTTAATGAAGCTTTCTTT CASSYSTAVNEAFF NA TRBJ1-1 NA TRBV6-5
TGCAGCGTTGGAAGGCAGAGTACTAGCACAGATACGCAGTATTTT CSVGRQSTSTDTQYF NA TRBJ2-3 NA TRBV29-1
TGTGCCAGCAGTGCGAGGAGGCAGAGGGACTATGGCTACACCTTC CASSARRQRDYGYTF NA TRBJ1-2 NA TRBV2
TGTGCCAGCTCACCCGTTACGCTAGCTGGGACCTACGAGCAGTACTTC CASSPVTLAGTYEQYF NA TRBJ2-7 NA TRBV18
TGTGCCAGTAGTCGATACAGGGGCCCTAATGAAAAACTGTTTTTT CASSRYRGPNEKLFF NA TRBJ1-4 TRBD1 TRBV19
TGTGCCATCAGTGAGTCGGAAGCAGGGGGCGAAGGGGAGCAGTACTTC CAISESEAGGEGEQYF NA TRBJ2-7 TRBD1 TRBV10-3
TGCGCCAGCAGCCTCCGGGACAGGGGAACCCTCAACTATGGCTACACCTTC CASSLRDRGTLNYGYTF NA TRBJ1-2 TRBD1 TRBV4-1
TGTGCCATCAGTGAGTCCCAGGGTAGGAGCAATCAGCCCCAGCATTTT CAISESQGRSNQPQHF once TRBJ1-5 NA TRBV10-3
TGTGCCAGCAGTTTCTCACAGTTACCTTCCTACGAGCAGTACTTC CASSFSQLPSYEQYF NA TRBJ2-7 NA TRBV27
TGCAGCGTTGAATCTAGTGTCACAGATACGCAGTATTTT CSVESSVTDTQYF few TRBJ2-3 NA TRBV29-1
TGCGCCAGCAGCCTCGGACCGGATACCGGGGAGCTGTTTTTT CASSLGPDTGELFF NA TRBJ2-2 NA TRBV4-1
TGTGCCACCAGCAGAGGAGGGACGGGAGCGGGGAATGAAAAACTGTTTTTT CATSRGGTGAGNEKLFF once TRBJ1-4 NA TRBV15
TGCGCCAGCAGCCAAGAATTCGGCGGGACAGGGCCCTACAATGAGCAGTTCTTC CASSQEFGGTGPYNEQFF NA TRBJ2-1 TRBD1 TRBV4-3
TGTGCCAGTAGTAGAACCGTCTTATCCCCCACCGGGGAGCTGTTTTTT CASSRTVLSPTGELFF NA TRBJ2-2 NA TRBV19
TGCAGCGTTGACCCTTTGGGGACCCAGTACTTC CSVDPLGTQYF once TRBJ2-5 NA TRBV29-1
TGTGCCACCAGGACATCTGACAGGGGTTTTCGCAATCAGCCCCAGCATTTT CATRTSDRGFRNQPQHF NA TRBJ1-5 TRBD1 TRBV15
TGTGCCATCACCCCGAGGGACAGGGGAGATGGCTACACCTTC CAITPRDRGDGYTF NA TRBJ1-2 TRBD1 TRBV10-3
TGCGCCAGCAGCTTGGGTAGCGGGCGATCCTACGAGCAGTACTTC CASSLGSGRSYEQYF NA TRBJ2-7 TRBD2 TRBV5-1
TGTGCCAGCAGCTGGGAAGGGGGCTACGAGCAGTACTTC CASSWEGGYEQYF NA TRBJ2-7 NA TRBV7-3
TGTGCCAGCAGTATCTTAGCGGGGGGGCGTGCAGATACGCAGTATTTT CASSILAGGRADTQYF NA TRBJ2-3 TRBD2 TRBV6-4